Listed here are 15 T cell receptor beta chains from one sample, sequenced in a study of radiotherapy plus CTLA-4 blockade in lung cancer. Assay: immunoSEQ multiplex PCR; the TCRdb copy retains only in-frame clones and omits some. The sample lists over 70,000 clones, approximately 86% occurring once. The input for sequencing was peripheral blood, taken from a patient treated with radiotherapy plus ipilimumab. These receptors originate from a human donor with non-small cell lung cancer who had a partial response to radiotherapy plus ipilimumab.

This clone appeared a few times. The gene calls are TRBV4-1 and TRBJ1-5; 8 bases are a match to TRBD1. Trimming took 0 bases from V and 7 from J; bases not matched to a gene: 5. The CDR3 runs 15 residues. From germline, CDR1 is MGHRA and CDR2 YSYEKL. The CDR3 DNA is TGCGCCAGCAGCCAAGACAGGGGGCCGGGCCAGCCCCAGCATTTT. Protein product: CASSQDRGPGQPQHF.

V gene TRBV7-2 combines with J gene TRBJ2-1, with D maybe TRBD2 (6 bases). The CDR3 sequence is 12 residues long. V dropped 5 bases and J dropped 12 bases, with 14 bases sitting between them. Germline V gives CDR1 SGHTA, CDR2 FQGNSA. In DNA form, the CDR3 reads TGTGCCAGCAGCCAGTATAGCGGAACGCAGTTCTTC. Protein: CASSQYSGTQFF.

A single count supports this clone. CDR3 sequence (DNA): TGTGCTAGTGGTTTGGACCTACAGATGAACACTGAAGCTTTCTTT. This gives the protein CASGLDLQMNTEAFF. V is TRBV12-5 and J is TRBJ1-1; D is unclear. In germline, CDR1 is LGHNT, CDR2 FRNRAP. This CDR3 comprises 15 residues. V was clipped by 1 base and J by 0 bases, with 9 bases between them.

The count of this clone is one. The chain has TRBV5-1 and TRBJ2-7; D may be TRBD2 (6 bases). V shed 4 bases and J shed 6 bases, with 17 bases lying between them. The CDR3 loop spans 14 amino acids. Germline assignment: CDR1 SGHRS and CDR2 YFSETQ. The CDR3: CASSIPSGVAEQYF. CDR3 nucleotide sequence: TGCGCCAGCAGCATACCCTCGGGAGTCGCCGAGCAGTACTTC.

V is TRBV5-4 and J is TRBJ2-5; no reliable D call. Germline V gene data show CDR1 as SGHNT and CDR2 as YYREEE (reference sequence). The CDR3 contains 11 residues. Trimming removed 3 bases from V and 5 bases from J, with 5 bases in between. The CDR3 spells CASSSRETQYF. CDR3 DNA sequence: TGTGCCAGCAGCTCGAGGGAGACCCAGTACTTC.

The chain is built from TRBV21-1 and TRBJ2-1; the table assigns TRBD1, which was not confirmed against the DNA. TRBV21-1 is designated a pseudogene. CDR3 length: 15 amino acids. CDR3 amino acids: CASIARDTERDEQFF. CDR3 sequence (DNA): TGTGCCAGCATCGCCCGGGACACCGAAAGGGATGAGCAGTTCTTC.

The genes are TRBV18 and TRBJ2-7, with D maybe TRBD1 (6 bases). There are 11 residues in the CDR3. Germline lookup yields CDR1 KGHSH and CDR2 LQKENI. V was cut by 6 bases and J by 3 bases, with 6 bases left in between. DNA of the CDR3: TGTGCCAGCTCGGACAGCTACGAGCAGTACTTC. This encodes CASSDSYEQYF.

V is TRBV28 and J is TRBJ2-3; TRBD2 matches at 11 bases. This CDR3 comprises 16 residues. Trimming took 6 bases from V and 0 from J; bases not matched to a gene: 5. Germline V CDR1 and CDR2: MDHEN, SYDVKM. The CDR3 DNA sequence: TGTGCCAGCAGGCTAGCGGGAGGTCATAGCACAGATACGCAGTATTTT. Its protein product is CASRLAGGHSTDTQYF.

The chain uses TRBV4-1 and TRBJ2-3; 8 bases are a match to TRBD1. Trimming cost V 1 base and J 4 bases; bases outside gene matches: 4. The CDR3 runs 15 residues. Germline V lookup: CDR1 MGHRA, CDR2 YSYEKL. The CDR3 loop reads CASSQVDRDADTQYF. In nucleotides, the CDR3 is TGCGCCAGCAGCCAAGTGGACAGGGATGCAGATACGCAGTATTTT.

The CDR3 sequence: CASSYGGIQETQYF. The CDR3 DNA is TGTGCCAGCAGTTACGGGGGCATCCAAGAGACCCAGTACTTC. V is TRBV6-5 and J is TRBJ2-5, with D perhaps matching TRBD1 (6 bases). CDR1 MNHEY and CDR2 SVGAGI come from the germline V gene. V lost 2 bases and J 1 base, leaving 8 bases between the germline ends. The CDR3 extends over 14 amino acids.

The rearrangement uses TRBV5-1 and TRBJ2-3, with 7 nucleotides matching TRBD2. With V trimmed by 4 bases and J by 0 bases, 5 bases remained unmatched. Germline V gene data show CDR1 as SGHRS and CDR2 as YFSETQ. This CDR3 contains 15 residues. The CDR3 is CASSLGLESTDTQYF. The CDR3 bases are TGCGCCAGCAGCCTAGGACTAGAGAGCACAGATACGCAGTATTTT.

This rearrangement joins TRBV6-1 to TRBJ1-5; possibly TRBD1 for D (6 bases). Germline V lookup: CDR1 MNHNS, CDR2 SASEGT. V was clipped by 4 bases and J by 1 base, with 11 bases between them. CDR3 length equals 15 residues. This chain's CDR3 is CASSVQGMSNQPQHF. CDR3 DNA: TGTGCCAGCAGTGTCCAGGGGATGAGCAATCAGCCCCAGCATTTT.

The chain carries TRBV4-1 and TRBJ1-4; a possible D gene is TRBD1 (5 bases). From germline, CDR1 is MGHRA and CDR2 YSYEKL. CDR3 length: 16 amino acids. Trimming shortened V by 4 bases and J by 5 bases, and 17 bases separated the two germline ends. The CDR3 bases are TGCGCCAGCAGCCCCAAGCCCAGGGTACGAAATGAAAAACTGTTTTTT. Its translation: CASSPKPRVRNEKLFF.

The chain carries TRBV19 and TRBJ1-5; no clear D gene. CDR1 is LNHDA and CDR2 is SQIVND in the germline V gene (reference sequence). The CDR3 spans 16 residues. Trimming pared 7 bases from V and 4 bases from J, leaving 20 bases between. The CDR3 is CASISPEQVQNQPQHF. CDR3 sequence (DNA): TGTGCCAGTATATCCCCTGAGCAGGTGCAAAATCAGCCCCAGCATTTT.

The genes are TRBV29-1 and TRBJ2-2, with D uncertain. The ends were cut back, 0 bases at V and 1 base at J, with 6 bases in the middle. Germline V lookup: CDR1 SQVTM, CDR2 ANQGSEA. This CDR3 has 14 residues. Here the CDR3 DNA reads TGCAGCGTTGAAGATCGAGTGAACACCGGGGAGCTGTTTTTT. Amino acid sequence: CSVEDRVNTGELFF.